The 12 T cell receptor beta chains listed next were all sequenced from one sample in a study of identical twins. TCRdb used MiXCR to reprocess the 5' RACE reads, holding one entry per CDR3 protein. The sample holds some 900,000 distinct CDR3 sequences; about 12% are singletons and the top ten take around 1.5%. These data were also filed under a second study, of yellow fever vaccine responses in identical twins.

Specimen: PBMCs. The origin of the receptors is a woman in her late teens or twenties in good health.

This clonotype was seen a handful of times. Here the CDR3 DNA reads TGTGCCAGCAGCTCCGTGGGGGGGTTTAGCAATCAGCCCCAGCATTTT. Protein sequence: CASSSVGGFSNQPQHF. The gene calls are TRBV7-8 and TRBJ1-5; tentative D call: TRBD1 (5 bases). Trimming stripped 4 bases from V and 0 bases from J, with 13 bases between. The V gene's germline CDR1 is SGHVS and CDR2 FQNEAQ. The CDR3 consists of 16 residues.

The gene calls are TRBV11-2 and TRBJ2-1; D remains ambiguous. The germline gives CDR1 SGHAT, CDR2 FQNNGV. V gave up 3 bases and J gave up 0 bases, with 12 bases separating them. This CDR3 spans 16 amino acids. CDR3 protein: CASSFWRLTSYNEQFF. For the CDR3, the DNA is TGTGCCAGCAGCTTTTGGCGACTTACCTCCTACAATGAGCAGTTCTTC.

This clonotype was counted between two and nine times. At one end the junction does not follow the germline gene, possibly because of a read error. The J gene is TRBJ2-2, the V gene TRBV11-2; weak D call: TRBD2 (6 bases). CDR1 and CDR2 from the germline V gene are SGHAT and FQNNGV. The CDR3 runs to 15 residues. This chain's CDR3 is CASSLGREATRELFF. Here the CDR3 DNA reads TGTGCCAGCAGCTTAGGGCGGGAAGCCACCCGGGAGCTGTTTTTT.

The gene calls are TRBV4-2 and TRBJ2-4, with 8 positions matching TRBD2. After removal of 0 bases from V and 1 base from J, the junction contained 8 bases not matched to a gene. Per the germline V gene, CDR1 is LGHNA and CDR2 is YNFKEQ. This CDR3 has 18 residues. The CDR3 here is CASSQDGRAGKAKNIQYF. In DNA form, the CDR3 reads TGTGCCAGCAGCCAAGACGGGAGGGCTGGTAAGGCCAAAAACATTCAGTACTTC.

This clonotype was found many times. The chain employs TRBV5-1 and TRBJ1-4; weak D call: TRBD1 (6 bases). V lost 4 bases to trimming and J lost 7 bases, with 17 bases between them. CDR3 length equals 15 residues. Germline values: CDR1 SGHRS, CDR2 YFSETQ. This CDR3 reads CASSLPGARSEKLFF. The CDR3 region has the DNA TGCGCCAGCAGCCTCCCGGGGGCTAGAAGTGAAAAACTGTTTTTT.

This clonotype was recorded a few times. The rearrangement links TRBV28 to TRBJ2-2; the D is unclear. Trimming removed 7 bases from V and 2 bases from J, with 8 bases in between. This CDR3 has 13 residues. From germline, CDR1 is MDHEN and CDR2 SYDVKM. The CDR3 here is CASITRNTGELFF. For the CDR3, the DNA is TGTGCCAGCATTACCAGAAACACCGGGGAGCTGTTTTTT.

The rearrangement joins TRBV20-1 to TRBJ1-6; 7 bases match TRBD1. The germline V gene encodes CDR1 DFQATT and CDR2 SNEGSKA (reference sequence). The CDR3 is 15 residues long. V was pared by 4 bases and J by 7 bases, with 10 bases of the junction left unmatched. The CDR3 loop is CSAKDDTTGNSPLHF. The DNA for the CDR3 is TGCAGTGCTAAAGACGATACGACAGGGAATTCACCCCTCCACTTT.

V and J are TRBV7-2 and TRBJ2-2; 13 bases are shared with TRBD2. The CDR3 extends over 22 amino acids. CDR1 is SGHTA and CDR2 is FQGNSA in the germline V gene. J was trimmed by 5 bases and V by 3 bases; bases with no gene match: 21. CDR3 nucleotides: TGTGCCAGCAGCTTTAAACTTGTTGGGCAAAAAACTAGCGGGAGGGGGACCGGGGAGCTGTTTTTT. It yields the protein CASSFKLVGQKTSGRGTGELFF.

This clonotype was observed a handful of times. The chain links TRBV7-2 to TRBJ2-1, with a possible D match to TRBD2 (6 bases). Between the trimmed V and J ends, which lost 6 bases and 8 bases, there was a span of 20 bases. Germline CDR1 and CDR2: SGHTA and FQGNSA. The CDR3 is 15 amino acids. DNA for the CDR3: TGTGCCAGCAGACAGGCCAGCGGGTACAATGATGAGCAGTTCTTC. Translated: CASRQASGYNDEQFF.

CDR3 loop: CASSQITMTGMNTEAFF. CDR3 sequence (DNA): TGTGCCAGCAGCCAGATAACCATGACAGGGATGAACACTGAAGCTTTCTTT. The rearrangement uses TRBV2 and TRBJ1-1; 7 bases are shared with TRBD1. Losses at the gene ends were 6 bases for V and 0 bases for J; bases not matched to a gene: 13. Germline CDR1 is SNHLY and CDR2 is FYNNEI. This CDR3 comprises 17 residues.

The J gene is TRBJ2-5, the V gene TRBV6-6, with 8 bases fitting TRBD1. This CDR3 is 13 amino acids long. V shed 5 bases, J shed 5 bases, and the junction held 4 bases outside the gene matches. Per the germline V gene, CDR1 is MNHNY and CDR2 is SVGAGI (reference sequence). The chain's CDR3 is CASSQTGAETQYF. The CDR3 DNA reads as TGTGCCAGCAGTCAGACAGGGGCGGAGACCCAGTACTTC.

A few counts support this clonotype. CDR3 sequence: CSAPAYSPIATNEKLFF. CDR3 sequence (DNA): TGCAGTGCCCCGGCCTATTCCCCTATTGCAACTAATGAAAAACTGTTTTTT. V and J are TRBV20-1 and TRBJ1-4; D gene uncertain. The CDR3 covers 17 residues. With 6 bases removed from V and 0 bases from J, the gap between germline ends came to 20 bases. Germline CDR1 DFQATT, CDR2 SNEGSKA (reference sequence).